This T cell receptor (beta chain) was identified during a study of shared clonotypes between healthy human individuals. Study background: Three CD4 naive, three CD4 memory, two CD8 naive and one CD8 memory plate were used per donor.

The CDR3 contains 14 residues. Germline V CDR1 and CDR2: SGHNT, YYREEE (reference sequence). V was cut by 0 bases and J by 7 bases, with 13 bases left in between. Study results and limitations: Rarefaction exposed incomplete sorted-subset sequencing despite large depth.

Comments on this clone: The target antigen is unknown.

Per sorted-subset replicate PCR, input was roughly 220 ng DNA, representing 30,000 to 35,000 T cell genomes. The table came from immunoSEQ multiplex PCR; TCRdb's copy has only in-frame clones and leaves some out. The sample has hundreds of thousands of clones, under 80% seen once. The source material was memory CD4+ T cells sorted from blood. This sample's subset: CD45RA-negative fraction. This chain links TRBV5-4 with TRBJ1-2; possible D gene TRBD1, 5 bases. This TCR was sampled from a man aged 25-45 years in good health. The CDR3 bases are TGTGCCAGCAGCTTGGGAGAGCAGGGATTTGGCTACACCTTC. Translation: CASSLGEQGFGYTF.